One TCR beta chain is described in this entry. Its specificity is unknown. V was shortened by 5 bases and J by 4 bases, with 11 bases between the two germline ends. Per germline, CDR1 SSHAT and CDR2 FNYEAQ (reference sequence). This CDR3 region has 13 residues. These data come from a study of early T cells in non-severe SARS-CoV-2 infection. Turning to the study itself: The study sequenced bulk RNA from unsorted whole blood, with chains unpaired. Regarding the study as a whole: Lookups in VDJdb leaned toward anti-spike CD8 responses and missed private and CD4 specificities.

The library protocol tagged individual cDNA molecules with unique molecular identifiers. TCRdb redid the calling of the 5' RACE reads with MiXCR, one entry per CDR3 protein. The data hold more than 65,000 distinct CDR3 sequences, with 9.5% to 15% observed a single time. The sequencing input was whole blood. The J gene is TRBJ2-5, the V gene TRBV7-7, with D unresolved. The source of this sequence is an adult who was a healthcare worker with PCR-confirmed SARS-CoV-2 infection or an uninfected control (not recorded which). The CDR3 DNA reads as TGTGCCAGCAGCGCAATTGGAACAGAGACCCAGTACTTC. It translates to CASSAIGTETQYF.